This TCR beta chain was identified during a study of T cells expressing NK-cell markers. TCRdb re-called the 5' RACE reads and catalogs CDR3 proteins one per entry, DNA excluded. The ten most abundant clones cover approximately 3.5% of a sample with 450,000 to 600,000 distinct CDR3 sequences. Per germline, CDR1 SEHNR and CDR2 FQNEAQ (reference sequence). CDR3 length: 18 amino acids. The chain is built from TRBV7-9 and TRBJ2-2; TCRdb proposes TRBD2, but this gene call is untestable without DNA. The clonotype comes from a man younger than 30 in good health. Sequencing input: blood T cells: a sorted CD56 or NKG2C T cell subset, CD4+ or CD8+ T cells, or bulk PBMC T cells (not recorded which). The CDR3 spells CASSLSIGLAGGTGELFF.